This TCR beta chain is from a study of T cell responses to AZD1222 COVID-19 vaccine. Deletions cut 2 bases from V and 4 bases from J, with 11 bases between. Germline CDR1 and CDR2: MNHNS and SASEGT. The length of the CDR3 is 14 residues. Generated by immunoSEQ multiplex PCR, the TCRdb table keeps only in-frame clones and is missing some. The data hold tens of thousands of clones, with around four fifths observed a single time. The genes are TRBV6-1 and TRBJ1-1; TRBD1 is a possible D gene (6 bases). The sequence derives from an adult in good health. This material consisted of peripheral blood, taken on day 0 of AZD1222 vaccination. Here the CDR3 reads CASSEYLGATEAFF. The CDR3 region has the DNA TGTGCCAGCAGTGAATATTTGGGGGCCACTGAAGCTTTCTTT.